The clone carrying this TCR beta chain was seen a handful of times. Its antigen is as yet unknown. The sample comes from a study of blood T cells in healthy people across ages. Overall study results and limits: TCR beta diversity, measured per million T cells, fell in a roughly linear way with age.

Using a J-beta primer mix together with a sample-barcoded 5' primer, a second PCR was run for roughly 7 to 11 cycles. TCRdb re-called the 5' RACE reads through MiXCR, storing one row per CDR3 protein. The table lists around 520,000 distinct CDR3 sequences, about 28% of them singletons. Deletions cut 4 bases from V and 4 bases from J, with 14 bases between. CDR3 length: 14 residues. Germline values: CDR1 SGDLS, CDR2 YYNGEE. These data were also reused for a study on T cells of mothers and their children. That work states: No persistent microchimeric T cell clones were detected.

This chain uses TRBV9 with TRBJ1-1, with D maybe TRBD1 (6 bases). The receptor's source is a boy between 2 and 10 years old in good health. Sequenced: blood. The chain's CDR3 is CASSQGGGRTEAFF. For the CDR3, the DNA is TGTGCCAGCAGCCAGGGAGGGGGTCGCACTGAAGCTTTCTTT.